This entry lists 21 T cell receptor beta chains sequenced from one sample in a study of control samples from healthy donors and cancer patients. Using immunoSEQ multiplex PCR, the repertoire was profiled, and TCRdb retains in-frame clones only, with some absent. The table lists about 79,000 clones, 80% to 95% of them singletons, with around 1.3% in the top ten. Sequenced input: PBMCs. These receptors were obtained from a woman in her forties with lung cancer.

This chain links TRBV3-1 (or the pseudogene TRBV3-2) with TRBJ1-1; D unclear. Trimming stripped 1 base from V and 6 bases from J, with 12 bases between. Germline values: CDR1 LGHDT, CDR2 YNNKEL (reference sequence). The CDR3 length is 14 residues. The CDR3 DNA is TGTGCCAGCAGCCAAGCAGGTCTCGGCGCTGAAGCTTTCTTT. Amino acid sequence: CASSQAGLGAEAFF.

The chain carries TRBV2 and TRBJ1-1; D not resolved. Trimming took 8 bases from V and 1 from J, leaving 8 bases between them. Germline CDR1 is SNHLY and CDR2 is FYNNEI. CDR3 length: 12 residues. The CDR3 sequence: CASRGENTEAFF. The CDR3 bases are TGTGCCAGCCGAGGTGAGAACACTGAAGCTTTCTTT. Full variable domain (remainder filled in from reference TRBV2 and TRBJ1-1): EPEVTQTPSHQVTQMGQEVILRCVPISNHLYFYWYRQILGQKVEFLVSFYNNEISEKSEIFDDQFSVERPDGSNFTLKIRSTKLEDSAMYFCASRGENTEAFFGQGTRLTVV.

This CDR3 reads CSVAGVSSYNEQFF. The CDR3 DNA follows: TGCAGCGTTGCGGGCGTCAGCTCCTACAATGAGCAGTTCTTC. The chain is built from TRBV29-1 and TRBJ2-1, with D uncertain. Trimming cost V 4 bases and J 0 bases, with 10 bases left between them. This CDR3 spans 14 amino acids. Per germline, CDR1 SQVTM and CDR2 ANQGSEA.

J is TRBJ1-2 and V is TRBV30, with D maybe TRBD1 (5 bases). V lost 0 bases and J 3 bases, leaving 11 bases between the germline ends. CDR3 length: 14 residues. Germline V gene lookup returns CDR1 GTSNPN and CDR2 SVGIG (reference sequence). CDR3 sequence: CAWSVNRKHYGYTF. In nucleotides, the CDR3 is TGTGCCTGGAGTGTAAACAGGAAGCACTATGGCTACACCTTC. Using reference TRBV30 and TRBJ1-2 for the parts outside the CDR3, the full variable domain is SQTIHQWPATLVQPVGSPLSLECTVEGTSNPNLYWYRQAAGRGLQLLFYSVGIGQISSEVPQNLSASRPQDRQFILSSKKLLLSDSGFYLCAWSVNRKHYGYTFGSGTRLTVV.

CDR3 coding DNA: TGCGCCAGCAACCCCCAGGGGGAAGATTTCAGCGGAGGATGCACCATATATTTT. Amino acids: CASNPQGEDFSGGCTIYF. The J gene is TRBJ1-3, the V gene TRBV10-1; 7 nucleotides match TRBD1. Trimming at V came to 7 bases and at J to 9 bases, leaving 24 bases not matched to a gene. In germline, CDR1 is WNHNN, CDR2 SYGVQD (reference sequence). The CDR3 runs to 18 residues.

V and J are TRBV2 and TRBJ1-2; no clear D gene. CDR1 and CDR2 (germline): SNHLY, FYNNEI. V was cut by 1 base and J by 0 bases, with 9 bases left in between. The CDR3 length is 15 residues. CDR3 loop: CASSEVVGPNYGYTF. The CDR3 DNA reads TGTGCCAGCAGTGAAGTGGTAGGGCCTAACTATGGCTACACCTTC.

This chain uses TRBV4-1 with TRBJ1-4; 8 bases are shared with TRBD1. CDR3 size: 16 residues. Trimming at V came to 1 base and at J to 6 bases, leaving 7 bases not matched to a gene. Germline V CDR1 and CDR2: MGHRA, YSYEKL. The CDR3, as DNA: TGCGCCAGCAGCCAAGTTCTAACAGGGGGAGATGAAAAACTGTTTTTT. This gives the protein CASSQVLTGGDEKLFF.

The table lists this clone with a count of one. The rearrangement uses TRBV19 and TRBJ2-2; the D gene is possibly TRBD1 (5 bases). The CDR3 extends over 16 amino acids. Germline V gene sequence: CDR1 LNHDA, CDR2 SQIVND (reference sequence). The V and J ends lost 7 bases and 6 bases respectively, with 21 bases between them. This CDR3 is CASTRQISLGAGELFF. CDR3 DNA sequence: TGTGCCAGTACTAGACAGATCTCTCTCGGCGCCGGGGAGCTGTTTTTT.

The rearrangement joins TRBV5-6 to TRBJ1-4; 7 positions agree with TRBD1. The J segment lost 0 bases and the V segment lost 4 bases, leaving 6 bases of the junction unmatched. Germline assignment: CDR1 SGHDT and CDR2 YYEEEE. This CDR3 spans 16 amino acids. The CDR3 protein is CASSPGQFATNEKLFF. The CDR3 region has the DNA TGTGCCAGCAGCCCGGGACAGTTTGCAACTAATGAAAAACTGTTTTTT.

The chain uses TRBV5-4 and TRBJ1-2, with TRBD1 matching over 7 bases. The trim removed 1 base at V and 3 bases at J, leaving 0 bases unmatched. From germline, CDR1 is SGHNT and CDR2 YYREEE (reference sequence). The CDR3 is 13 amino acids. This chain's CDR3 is CASSLTGDYGYTF. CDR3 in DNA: TGTGCCAGCAGCTTGACAGGGGACTATGGCTACACCTTC.

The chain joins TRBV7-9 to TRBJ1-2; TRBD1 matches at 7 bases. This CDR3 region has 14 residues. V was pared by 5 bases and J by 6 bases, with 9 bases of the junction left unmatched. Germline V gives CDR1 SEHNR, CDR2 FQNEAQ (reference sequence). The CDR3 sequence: CASSKTGRIDGYTF. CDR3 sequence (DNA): TGTGCCAGCAGCAAGACAGGGAGGATTGATGGCTACACCTTC.

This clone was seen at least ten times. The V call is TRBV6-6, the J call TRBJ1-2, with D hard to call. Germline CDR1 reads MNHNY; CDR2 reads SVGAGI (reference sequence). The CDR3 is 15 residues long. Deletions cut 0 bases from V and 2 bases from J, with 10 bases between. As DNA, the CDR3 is TGTGCCAGCAGTTACTCGAAAGGCAGCAACTATGGCTACACCTTC. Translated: CASSYSKGSNYGYTF.

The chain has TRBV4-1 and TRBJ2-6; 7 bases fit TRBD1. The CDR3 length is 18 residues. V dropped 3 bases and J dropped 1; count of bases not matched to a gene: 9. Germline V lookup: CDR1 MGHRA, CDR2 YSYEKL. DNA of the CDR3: TGCGCCAGCAGCCATCTCCGGGACAGCGCTTCTGGGGCCAACGTCCTGACTTTC. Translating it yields CASSHLRDSASGANVLTF.

CDR3 nucleotide sequence: TGTGCCAGCAGGTTAGAAGAGACCCAGTACTTC. Its translation is CASRLEETQYF. The V gene is TRBV28, the J gene TRBJ2-5; no reliable D call. Looked up from germline, CDR1 is MDHEN and CDR2 is SYDVKM. This CDR3 spans 11 amino acids. Trimming removed 6 bases from V and 3 bases from J, with 5 bases in between. The variable domain in full, with the rest retrieved from reference TRBV28 and TRBJ2-5, is DVKVTQSSRYLVKRTGEKVFLECVQDMDHENMFWYRQDPGLGLRLIYFSYDVKMKEKGDIPEGYSVSREKKERFSLILESASTNQTSMYLCASRLEETQYFGPGTRLLVL.

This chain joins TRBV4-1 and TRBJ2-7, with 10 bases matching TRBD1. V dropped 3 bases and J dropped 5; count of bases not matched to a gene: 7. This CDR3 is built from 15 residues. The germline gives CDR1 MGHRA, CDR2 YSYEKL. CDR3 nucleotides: TGCGCCAGCAGCCAGGACAGGGGGACATCAGACGAGCAGTACTTC. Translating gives CASSQDRGTSDEQYF.

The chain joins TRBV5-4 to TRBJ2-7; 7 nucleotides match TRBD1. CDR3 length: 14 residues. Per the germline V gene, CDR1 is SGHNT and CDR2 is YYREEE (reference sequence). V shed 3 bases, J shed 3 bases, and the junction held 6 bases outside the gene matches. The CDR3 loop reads CASSSGQEYYEQYF. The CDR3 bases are TGTGCCAGCAGCTCAGGACAGGAGTACTACGAGCAGTACTTC.

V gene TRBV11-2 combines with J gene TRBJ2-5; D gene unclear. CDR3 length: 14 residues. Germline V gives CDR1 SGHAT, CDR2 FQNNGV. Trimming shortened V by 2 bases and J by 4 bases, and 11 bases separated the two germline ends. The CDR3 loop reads CASSLSLSVETQYF. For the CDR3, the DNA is TGTGCCAGCAGCTTAAGTCTCTCCGTAGAGACCCAGTACTTC.

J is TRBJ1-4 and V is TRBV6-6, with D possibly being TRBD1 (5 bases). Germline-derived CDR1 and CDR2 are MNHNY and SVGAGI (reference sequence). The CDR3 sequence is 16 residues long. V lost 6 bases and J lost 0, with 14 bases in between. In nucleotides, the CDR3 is TGTGCCAGCAGCACCGCCCGACAGTCAACTAATGAAAAACTGTTTTTT. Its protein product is CASSTARQSTNEKLFF.

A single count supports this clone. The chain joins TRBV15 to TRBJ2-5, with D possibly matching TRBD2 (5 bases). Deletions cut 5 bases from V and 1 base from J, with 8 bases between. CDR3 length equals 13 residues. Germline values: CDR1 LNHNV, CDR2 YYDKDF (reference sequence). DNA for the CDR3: TGTGCCACCAGCTTGGACTTCCAAGAGACCCAGTACTTC. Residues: CATSLDFQETQYF.

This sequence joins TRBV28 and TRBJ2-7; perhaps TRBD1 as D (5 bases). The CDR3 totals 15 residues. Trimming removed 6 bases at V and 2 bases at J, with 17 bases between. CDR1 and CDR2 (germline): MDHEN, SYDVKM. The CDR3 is CASRPPGAATYEQYF. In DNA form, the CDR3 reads TGTGCCAGCAGGCCCCCTGGGGCAGCCACCTACGAGCAGTACTTC.

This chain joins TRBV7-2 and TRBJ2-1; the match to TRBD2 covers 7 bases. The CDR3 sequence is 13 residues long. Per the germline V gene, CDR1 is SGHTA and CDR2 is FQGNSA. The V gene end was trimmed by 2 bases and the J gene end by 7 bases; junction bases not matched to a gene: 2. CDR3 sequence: CASSLPAGNEQFF. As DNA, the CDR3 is TGTGCCAGCAGCTTACCAGCGGGGAATGAGCAGTTCTTC.